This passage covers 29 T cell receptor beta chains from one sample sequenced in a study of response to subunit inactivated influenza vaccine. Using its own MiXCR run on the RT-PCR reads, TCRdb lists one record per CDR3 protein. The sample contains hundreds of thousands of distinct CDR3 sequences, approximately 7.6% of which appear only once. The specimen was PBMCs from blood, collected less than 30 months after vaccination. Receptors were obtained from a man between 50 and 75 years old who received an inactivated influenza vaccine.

For the CDR3, the DNA is TGCAGTGCTAGAGCCCTGGGACAATCAATAGGCTATCAGCCCCAGCATTTT. Encoded protein: CSARALGQSIGYQPQHF. The genes are TRBV20-1 and TRBJ1-5; weak D call: TRBD1 (6 bases). V lost 1 base to trimming and J lost 5 bases, with 21 bases between them. CDR1 DFQATT and CDR2 SNEGSKA come from the germline V gene (reference sequence). The CDR3 is 17 residues long.

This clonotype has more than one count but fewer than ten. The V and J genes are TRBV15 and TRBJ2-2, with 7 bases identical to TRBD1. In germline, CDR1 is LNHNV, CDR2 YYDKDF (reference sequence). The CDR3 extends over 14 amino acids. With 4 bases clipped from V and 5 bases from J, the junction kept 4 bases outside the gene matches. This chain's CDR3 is CATSTRQGTGELFF. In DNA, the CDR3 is TGTGCCACCAGCACCCGACAGGGAACCGGGGAGCTGTTTTTT.

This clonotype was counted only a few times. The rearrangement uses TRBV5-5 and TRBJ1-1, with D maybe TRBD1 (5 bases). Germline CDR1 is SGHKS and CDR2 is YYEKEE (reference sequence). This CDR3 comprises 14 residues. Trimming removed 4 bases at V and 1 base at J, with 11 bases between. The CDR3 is CASSRDGGNTEAFF. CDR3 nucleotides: TGTGCCAGCAGCCGGGACGGGGGGAACACTGAAGCTTTCTTT.

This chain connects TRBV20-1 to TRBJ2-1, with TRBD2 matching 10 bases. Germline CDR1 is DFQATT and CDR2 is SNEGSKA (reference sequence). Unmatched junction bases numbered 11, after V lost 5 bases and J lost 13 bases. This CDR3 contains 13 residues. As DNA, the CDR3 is TGCAGTGCTGCCGGACTAGCGGCGGTAAGTCAGTTCTTC. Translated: CSAAGLAAVSQFF.

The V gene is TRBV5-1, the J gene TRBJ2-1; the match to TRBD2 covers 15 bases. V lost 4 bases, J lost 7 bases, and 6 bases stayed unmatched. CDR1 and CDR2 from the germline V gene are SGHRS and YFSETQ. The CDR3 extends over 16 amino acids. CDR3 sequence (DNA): TGCGCCAGCAGCCGGGAAGGGACTAGCGGGGGGAATGAGCAGTTCTTC. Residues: CASSREGTSGGNEQFF.

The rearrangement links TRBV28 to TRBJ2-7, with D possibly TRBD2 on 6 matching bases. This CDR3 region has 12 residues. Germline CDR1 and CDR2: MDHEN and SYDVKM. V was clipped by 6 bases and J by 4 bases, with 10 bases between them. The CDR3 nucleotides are TGTGCCAGCAGATTCGGGGGTTACGAGCAGTACTTC. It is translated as CASRFGGYEQYF.

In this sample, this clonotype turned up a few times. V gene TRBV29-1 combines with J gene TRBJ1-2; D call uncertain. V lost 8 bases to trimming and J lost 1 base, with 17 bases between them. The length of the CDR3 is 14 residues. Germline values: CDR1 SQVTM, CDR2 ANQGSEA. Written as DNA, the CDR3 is TGCAGCACCCAAGACCCGGATCGTAACTATGGCTACACCTTC. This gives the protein CSTQDPDRNYGYTF.

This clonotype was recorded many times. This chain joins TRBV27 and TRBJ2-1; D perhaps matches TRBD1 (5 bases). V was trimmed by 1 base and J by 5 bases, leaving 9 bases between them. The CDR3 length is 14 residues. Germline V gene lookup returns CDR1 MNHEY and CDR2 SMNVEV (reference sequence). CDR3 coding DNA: TGTGCCAGCAGTTTATATCCGACAGACAATGAGCAGTTCTTC. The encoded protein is CASSLYPTDNEQFF.

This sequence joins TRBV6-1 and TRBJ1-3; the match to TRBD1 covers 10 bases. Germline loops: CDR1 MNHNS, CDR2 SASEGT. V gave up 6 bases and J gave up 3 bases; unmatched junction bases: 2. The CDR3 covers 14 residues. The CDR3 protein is CASSDRGLGNTIYF. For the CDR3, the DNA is TGTGCCAGCAGCGACAGGGGGCTTGGAAACACCATATATTTT.

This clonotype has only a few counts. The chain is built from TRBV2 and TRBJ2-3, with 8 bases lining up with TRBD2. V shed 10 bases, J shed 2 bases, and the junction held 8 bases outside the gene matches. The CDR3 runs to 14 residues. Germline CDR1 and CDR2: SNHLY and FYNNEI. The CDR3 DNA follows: TGTGCCACCGCGCACGGGGGGGACACAGATACGCAGTATTTT. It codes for CATAHGGDTDTQYF. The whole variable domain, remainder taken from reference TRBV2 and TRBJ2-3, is EPEVTQTPSHQVTQMGQEVILRCVPISNHLYFYWYRQILGQKVEFLVSFYNNEISEKSEIFDDQFSVERPDGSNFTLKIRSTKLEDSAMYFCATAHGGDTDTQYFGPGTRLTVL.

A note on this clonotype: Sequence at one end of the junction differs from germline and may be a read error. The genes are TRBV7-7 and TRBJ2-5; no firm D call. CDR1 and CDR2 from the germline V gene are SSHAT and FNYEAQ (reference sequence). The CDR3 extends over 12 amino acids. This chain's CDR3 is CASSSDEKTQYF. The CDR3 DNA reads TGTGCTAGCAGCTCGGACGAGAAGACCCAGTACTTC.

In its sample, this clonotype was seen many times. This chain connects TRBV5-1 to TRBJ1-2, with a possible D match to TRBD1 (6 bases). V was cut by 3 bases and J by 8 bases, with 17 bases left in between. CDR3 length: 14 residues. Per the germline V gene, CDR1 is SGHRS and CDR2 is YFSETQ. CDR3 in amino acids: CASSWDISRVGYTF. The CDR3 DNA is TGCGCCAGCAGCTGGGACATCAGTAGAGTCGGCTACACCTTC.

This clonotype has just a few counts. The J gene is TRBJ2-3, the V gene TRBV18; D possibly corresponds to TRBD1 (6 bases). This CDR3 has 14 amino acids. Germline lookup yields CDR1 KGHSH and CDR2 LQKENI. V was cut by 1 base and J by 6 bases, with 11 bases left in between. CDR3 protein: CASSPQRGGDTQYF. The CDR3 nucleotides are TGTGCCAGCTCACCACAGCGAGGGGGTGATACGCAGTATTTT.

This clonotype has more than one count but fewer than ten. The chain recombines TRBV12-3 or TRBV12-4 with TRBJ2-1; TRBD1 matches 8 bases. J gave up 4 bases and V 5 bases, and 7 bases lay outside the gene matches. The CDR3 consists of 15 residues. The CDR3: CASSPTGGRYNEQFF. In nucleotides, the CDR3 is TGTGCCAGCAGTCCCACAGGGGGGAGGTACAATGAGCAGTTCTTC.

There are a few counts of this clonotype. In DNA, the CDR3 is TGTGCCAGCAGCGTCGACAGGTCGTCTAATGAAAAACTGTTTTTT. Amino acids: CASSVDRSSNEKLFF. The rearrangement joins TRBV2 to TRBJ1-4, with D possibly TRBD1 on 6 matching bases. The germline gives CDR1 SNHLY, CDR2 FYNNEI. Trimming pared 6 bases from V and 3 bases from J, leaving 14 bases between. CDR3 size: 15 residues.

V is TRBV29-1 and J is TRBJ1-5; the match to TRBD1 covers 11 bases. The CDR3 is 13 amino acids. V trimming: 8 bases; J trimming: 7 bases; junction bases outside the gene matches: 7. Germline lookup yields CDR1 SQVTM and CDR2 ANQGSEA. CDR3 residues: CSPRTGGLQPQHF. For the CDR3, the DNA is TGCAGCCCGAGGACAGGGGGCTTGCAGCCCCAGCATTTT.

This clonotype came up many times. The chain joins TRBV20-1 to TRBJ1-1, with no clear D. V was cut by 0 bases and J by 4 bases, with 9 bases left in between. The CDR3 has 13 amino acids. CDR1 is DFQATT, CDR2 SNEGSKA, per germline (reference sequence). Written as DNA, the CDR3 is TGCAGTGCTAGAGACACGGGAAGCACTGAAGCTTTCTTT. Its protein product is CSARDTGSTEAFF.

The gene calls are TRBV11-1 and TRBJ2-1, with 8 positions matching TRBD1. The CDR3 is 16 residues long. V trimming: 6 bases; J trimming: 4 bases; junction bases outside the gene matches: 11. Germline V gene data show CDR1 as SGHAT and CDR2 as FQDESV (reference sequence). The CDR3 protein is CASRTTQGERYNEQFF. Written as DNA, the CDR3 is TGTGCCAGCAGGACAACACAGGGGGAAAGGTACAATGAGCAGTTCTTC.

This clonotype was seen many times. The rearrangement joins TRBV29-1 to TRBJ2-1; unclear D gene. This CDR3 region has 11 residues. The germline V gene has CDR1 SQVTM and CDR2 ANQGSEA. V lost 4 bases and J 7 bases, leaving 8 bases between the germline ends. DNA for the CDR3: TGCAGCGTTGCTACCTTTAATGAGCAGTTCTTC. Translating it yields CSVATFNEQFF.

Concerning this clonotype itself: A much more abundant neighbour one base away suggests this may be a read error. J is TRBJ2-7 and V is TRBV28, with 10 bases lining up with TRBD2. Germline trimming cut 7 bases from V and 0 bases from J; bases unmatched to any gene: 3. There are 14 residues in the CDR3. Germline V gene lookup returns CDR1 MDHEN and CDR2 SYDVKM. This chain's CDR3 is CASTLAGGSYEQYF. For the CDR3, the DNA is TGTGCCAGCACCTTAGCGGGAGGCTCCTACGAGCAGTACTTC.

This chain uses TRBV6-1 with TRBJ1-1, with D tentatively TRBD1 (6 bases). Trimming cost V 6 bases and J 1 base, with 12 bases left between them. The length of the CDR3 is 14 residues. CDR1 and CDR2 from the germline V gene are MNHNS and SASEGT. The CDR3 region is CASRSGGRNTEAFF. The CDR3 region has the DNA TGTGCCAGCAGGTCGGGGGGGCGGAACACTGAAGCTTTCTTT.

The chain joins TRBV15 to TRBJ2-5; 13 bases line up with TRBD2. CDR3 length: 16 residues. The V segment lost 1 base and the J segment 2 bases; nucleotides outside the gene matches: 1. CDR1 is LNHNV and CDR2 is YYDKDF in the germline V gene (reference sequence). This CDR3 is CATSRGTSGGQETQYF. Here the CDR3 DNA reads TGTGCCACCAGCAGAGGGACTAGCGGGGGACAAGAGACCCAGTACTTC.

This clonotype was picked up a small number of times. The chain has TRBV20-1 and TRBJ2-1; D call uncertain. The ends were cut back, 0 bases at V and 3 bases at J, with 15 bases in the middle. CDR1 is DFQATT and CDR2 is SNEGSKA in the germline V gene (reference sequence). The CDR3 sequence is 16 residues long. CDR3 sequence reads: CSARENGHNFYNEQFF. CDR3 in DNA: TGCAGTGCTAGAGAAAACGGGCACAACTTCTACAATGAGCAGTTCTTC.

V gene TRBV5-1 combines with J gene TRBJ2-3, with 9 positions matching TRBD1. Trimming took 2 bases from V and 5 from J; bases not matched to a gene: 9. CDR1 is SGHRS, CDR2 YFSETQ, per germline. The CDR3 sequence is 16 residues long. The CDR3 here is CASSLPGQGYQDTQYF. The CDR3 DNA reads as TGCGCCAGCAGCTTACCGGGACAGGGATACCAAGATACGCAGTATTTT.

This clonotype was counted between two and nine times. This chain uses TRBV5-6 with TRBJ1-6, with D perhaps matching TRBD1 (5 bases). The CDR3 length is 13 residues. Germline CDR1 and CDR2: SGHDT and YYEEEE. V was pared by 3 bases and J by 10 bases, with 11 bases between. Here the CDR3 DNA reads TGTGCCAGCAGCTCCTACCCAGGGTCACCCCTCCACTTT. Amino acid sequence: CASSSYPGSPLHF.

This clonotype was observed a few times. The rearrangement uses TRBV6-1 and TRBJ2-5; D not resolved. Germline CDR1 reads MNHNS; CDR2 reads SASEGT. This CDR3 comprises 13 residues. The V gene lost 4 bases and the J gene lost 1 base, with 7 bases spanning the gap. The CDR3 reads CASSGHVQETQYF. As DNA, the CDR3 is TGTGCCAGCAGTGGTCATGTCCAAGAGACCCAGTACTTC.

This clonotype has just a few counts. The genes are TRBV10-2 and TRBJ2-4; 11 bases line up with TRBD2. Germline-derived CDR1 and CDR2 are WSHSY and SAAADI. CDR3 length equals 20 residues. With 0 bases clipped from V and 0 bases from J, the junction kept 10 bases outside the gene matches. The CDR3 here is CASSESPSGRLGRAKNIQYF. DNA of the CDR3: TGCGCCAGCAGTGAGTCACCTAGCGGGAGGTTGGGTCGAGCCAAAAACATTCAGTACTTC.

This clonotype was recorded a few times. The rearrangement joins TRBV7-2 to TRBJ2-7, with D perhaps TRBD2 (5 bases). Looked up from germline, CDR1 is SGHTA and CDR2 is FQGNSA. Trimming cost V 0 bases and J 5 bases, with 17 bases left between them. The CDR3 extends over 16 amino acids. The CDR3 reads CASSLARAEGTNEQYF. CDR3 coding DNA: TGTGCCAGCAGCTTAGCCCGAGCAGAGGGAACCAACGAGCAGTACTTC. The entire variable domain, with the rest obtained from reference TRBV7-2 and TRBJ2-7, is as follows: GAGVSQSPSNKVTEKGKDVELRCDPISGHTALYWYRQSLGQGLEFLIYFQGNSAPDKSGLPSDRFSAERTGGSVSTLTIQRTQQEDSAVYLCASSLARAEGTNEQYFGPGTRLTVT.

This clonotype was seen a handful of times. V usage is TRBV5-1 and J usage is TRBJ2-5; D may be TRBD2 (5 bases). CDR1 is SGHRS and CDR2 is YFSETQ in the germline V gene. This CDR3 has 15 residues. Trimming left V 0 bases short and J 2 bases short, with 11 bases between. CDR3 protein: CASSLESGGQETQYF. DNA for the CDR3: TGCGCCAGCAGCTTGGAAAGCGGTGGGCAAGAGACCCAGTACTTC.